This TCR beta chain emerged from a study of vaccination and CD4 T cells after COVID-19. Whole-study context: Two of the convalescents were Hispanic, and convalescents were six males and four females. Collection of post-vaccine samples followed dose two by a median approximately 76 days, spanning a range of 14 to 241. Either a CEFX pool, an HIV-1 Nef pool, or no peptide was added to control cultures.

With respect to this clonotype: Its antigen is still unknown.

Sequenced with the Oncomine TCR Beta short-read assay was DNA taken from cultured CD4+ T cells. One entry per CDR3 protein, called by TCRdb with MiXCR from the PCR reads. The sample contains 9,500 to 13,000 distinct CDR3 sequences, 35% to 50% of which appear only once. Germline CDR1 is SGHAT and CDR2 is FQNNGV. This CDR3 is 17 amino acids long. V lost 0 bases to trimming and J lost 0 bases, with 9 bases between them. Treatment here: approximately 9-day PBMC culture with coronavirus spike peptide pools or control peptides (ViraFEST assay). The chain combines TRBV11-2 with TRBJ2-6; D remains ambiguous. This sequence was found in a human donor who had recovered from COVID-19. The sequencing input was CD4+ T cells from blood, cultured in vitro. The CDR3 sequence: CASSLDDRSSGANVLTF. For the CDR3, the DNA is TGTGCCAGCAGCTTAGATGATAGGTCCTCTGGGGCCAACGTCCTGACTTTC.